This T cell receptor beta chain was captured in a study of neurological immune-mediated disorders. As for this clonotype: This clone may be a read error of a much larger clone one base away.

There are 16 residues in the CDR3. The germline V gene encodes CDR1 SGHRS and CDR2 YFSETQ. With V trimmed by 3 bases and J by 9 bases, 10 bases remained unmatched. Each CDR3 protein gets one entry after TCRdb re-called the 5' RACE reads with MiXCR. The repertoire holds tens of thousands of distinct CDR3 sequences, with 11% to 15% as singletons. This sequence was found in a woman between 45 and 65 years old with HTLV-1-associated myelopathy (HAM/TSP). Sequencing input: PBMCs. The chain recombines TRBV5-1 with TRBJ2-1; 12 nucleotides agree with TRBD2. Here the CDR3 reads CASSSLAGGVGSEQFF. The CDR3 bases are TGCGCCAGCAGCTCCCTAGCGGGGGGGGTCGGCAGTGAGCAGTTCTTC. The full variable domain, rest sourced from reference TRBV5-1 and TRBJ2-1, is KAGVTQTPRYLIKTRGQQVTLSCSPISGHRSVSWYQQTPGQGLQFLFEYFSETQRNKGNFPGRFSGRQFSNSRSEMNVSTLELGDSALYLCASSSLAGGVGSEQFFGPGTRLTVL.